This T cell receptor (beta chain) was observed in a study of blood T cell repertoires in COVID-19. About the research overall: Collection of acute and convalescent COVID-19 samples took place in the United States, Italy and Spain. Sources were T cells, B-cell-depleted T cells, or PBMCs; the material itself was cDNA or gDNA.

Source study methods: Reference gene primer amplification yielded estimated nucleated cell counts. Generated by immunoSEQ multiplex PCR, the TCRdb table keeps only in-frame clones and is missing some. V and J calls and clone size follow that table, whereas D and trimming were derived from the DNA. The sample comprises about 82,000 clones, 83% of which are singletons, and 17% rests with the top ten. Germline loops: CDR1 LGHNA, CDR2 YNFKEQ. The CDR3 covers 12 residues. Trimming left V 0 bases short and J 7 bases short, with 7 bases between. The chain is built from TRBV4-2 and TRBJ2-7; no definite D call. This clonotype was obtained from a woman aged 55-69 years with acute or convalescent COVID-19. The sequencing input was peripheral blood. The CDR3 sequence: CASSQEAREQYF. CDR3 sequence (DNA): TGTGCCAGCAGCCAAGAGGCTAGGGAGCAGTACTTC.